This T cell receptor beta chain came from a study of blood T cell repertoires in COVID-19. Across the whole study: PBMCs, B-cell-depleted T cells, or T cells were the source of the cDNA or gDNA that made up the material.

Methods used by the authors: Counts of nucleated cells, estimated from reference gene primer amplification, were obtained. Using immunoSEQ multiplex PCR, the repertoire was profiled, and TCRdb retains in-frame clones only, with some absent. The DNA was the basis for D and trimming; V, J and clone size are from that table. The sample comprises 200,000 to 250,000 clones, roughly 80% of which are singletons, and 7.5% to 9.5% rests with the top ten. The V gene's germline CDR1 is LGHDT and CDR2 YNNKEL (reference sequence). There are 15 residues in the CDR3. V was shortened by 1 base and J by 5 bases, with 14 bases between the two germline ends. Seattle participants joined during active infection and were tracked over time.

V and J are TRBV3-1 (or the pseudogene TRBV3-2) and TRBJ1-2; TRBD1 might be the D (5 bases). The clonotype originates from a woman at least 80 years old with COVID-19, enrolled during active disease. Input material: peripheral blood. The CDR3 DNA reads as TGTGCCAGCAGCCAAGGAAGGGGTAGGGGATATGGCTACACCTTC. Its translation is CASSQGRGRGYGYTF.